This is a list of T cell receptor beta chains from one sample in a study of cytomegalovirus exposure and HLA in healthy donors. Profiling relied on immunoSEQ multiplex PCR, and the TCRdb table lists in-frame clones only, not all of them. This table has about 63,000 clones, roughly nine tenths appearing once. The sample consisted of PBMCs. These receptors came from a woman between 18 and 29 years old in good health and CMV-seronegative. Both conserved end residues are part of each CDR3. Fields, in order: CDR3 protein, D gene, J gene, V gene. The D gene is left open where the match is weak.

CDR3 protein: CASSQNTPRDRGRYGYTF
D gene: TRBD1
J gene: TRBJ1-2
V gene: TRBV28

CDR3 protein: CAWSVPSGGNEQFF
D gene: TRBD2
J gene: TRBJ2-1
V gene: TRBV30

CDR3 protein: CASNRGTDTQYF
D gene: TRBD1
J gene: TRBJ2-3
V gene: TRBV10-1

CDR3 protein: CASSLAGAGETQYF
D gene: .
J gene: TRBJ2-5
V gene: TRBV7-2

CDR3 protein: CASSTSGYSNQPQHF
D gene: .
J gene: TRBJ1-5
V gene: TRBV19

CDR3 protein: CASRLLVAGGPGDTQYF
D gene: TRBD2
J gene: TRBJ2-3
V gene: TRBV27

CDR3 protein: CASSTRQGESSGNTIYF
D gene: TRBD1
J gene: TRBJ1-3
V gene: TRBV7-9

CDR3 protein: CASSFRLAGVDTGELFF
D gene: TRBD2
J gene: TRBJ2-2
V gene: TRBV5-1

CDR3 protein: CASSLAGGPMNTEAFF
D gene: TRBD1
J gene: TRBJ1-1
V gene: TRBV5-1

CDR3 protein: CASRSSGSIGGELFF
D gene: TRBD2
J gene: TRBJ2-2
V gene: TRBV6-1

CDR3 protein: CASSIAWASDSAYEQYF
D gene: .
J gene: TRBJ2-7
V gene: TRBV19

CDR3 protein: CASSSLSGKVFNEQFF
D gene: TRBD2
J gene: TRBJ2-1
V gene: TRBV27

CDR3 protein: CASSPAGGRGISYEQYF
D gene: .
J gene: TRBJ2-7
V gene: TRBV27

CDR3 protein: CASTSYRGTHTEAFF
D gene: TRBD1
J gene: TRBJ1-1
V gene: TRBV27

CDR3 protein: CASSAPAGTSGEGIYEQYF
D gene: TRBD2
J gene: TRBJ2-7
V gene: TRBV13

CDR3 protein: CASSIAGGSYEQYF
D gene: .
J gene: TRBJ2-7
V gene: TRBV19

CDR3 protein: CAWNTGGLATNEKLFF
D gene: TRBD1
J gene: TRBJ1-4
V gene: TRBV30

CDR3 protein: CASSLDSGSSVEQYF
D gene: .
J gene: TRBJ2-7
V gene: TRBV11-2

CDR3 protein: CASSVTPGTEAFF
D gene: .
J gene: TRBJ1-1
V gene: TRBV9

CDR3 protein: CASSPLRGPDTQYF
D gene: TRBD1
J gene: TRBJ2-3
V gene: TRBV18

CDR3 protein: CAIRADSMNTEAFF
D gene: .
J gene: TRBJ1-1
V gene: TRBV10-3

CDR3 protein: CASSSGTQYYEQYF
D gene: .
J gene: TRBJ2-7
V gene: TRBV7-9

CDR3 protein: CASADFIRSSYNEQFF
D gene: .
J gene: TRBJ2-1
V gene: TRBV2

CDR3 protein: CASSLAGGPFDTQYF
D gene: .
J gene: TRBJ2-3
V gene: TRBV7-2

CDR3 protein: CASSAGRGAEAFF
D gene: .
J gene: TRBJ1-1
V gene: TRBV19

CDR3 protein: CASLSGAIGYTF
D gene: .
J gene: TRBJ1-2
V gene: TRBV19

CDR3 protein: CASSLGTGGLNTEAFF
D gene: TRBD1
J gene: TRBJ1-1
V gene: TRBV7-9

CDR3 protein: CASRRWTEIYNSPLHF
D gene: .
J gene: TRBJ1-6
V gene: TRBV5-5

CDR3 protein: CASSPRTGTGYGYTF
D gene: TRBD1
J gene: TRBJ1-2
V gene: TRBV19

CDR3 protein: CASSLAPQGPNTEAFF
D gene: .
J gene: TRBJ1-1
V gene: TRBV7-2

CDR3 protein: CASSGLGQGRGPQHF
D gene: TRBD1
J gene: TRBJ1-5
V gene: TRBV7-8

CDR3 protein: CASSSTGQGWTEAFF
D gene: TRBD1
J gene: TRBJ1-1
V gene: TRBV28